A single sample is the source of the 6 T cell receptor beta chains below, sequenced in a study of T cell repertoires in cytomegalovirus infection. TCRdb passed the reads through MiXCR, listing each CDR3 protein once. The data show approximately 180,000 distinct CDR3 sequences, more than 9% seen once. Specimen: PBMCs. Receptors were obtained from a human donor in good health (CMV status not recorded). Some clones in this sample may be carry-over from other donors' samples.

This clonotype was observed a handful of times. The gene calls are TRBV29-1 and TRBJ2-1; 9 nucleotides match TRBD2. This CDR3 contains 17 residues. V shed 1 base and J 4 bases; nucleotides not matched to a gene: 11. The germline gives CDR1 SQVTM, CDR2 ANQGSEA. In nucleotides, the CDR3 is TGCAGCGTTGAAGGGCTAGCGGGGAAAGCTGCTTACAATGAGCAGTTCTTC. This sequence encodes CSVEGLAGKAAYNEQFF.

This chain connects TRBV20-1 to TRBJ1-1; weak D call: TRBD1 (5 bases). The CDR3 is made up of 12 amino acids. CDR1 is DFQATT and CDR2 is SNEGSKA in the germline V gene (reference sequence). The V end lost 3 bases, the J end lost 6 bases, and 11 bases lay between the germline ends. The CDR3 loop reads CSASRDVAEAFF. CDR3 bases: TGCAGTGCTAGTAGGGACGTGGCTGAAGCTTTCTTT.

The table lists this clonotype with a few counts. The V and J genes are TRBV7-9 and TRBJ2-7; unclear D gene. Germline values: CDR1 SEHNR, CDR2 FQNEAQ (reference sequence). This CDR3 has 12 amino acids. Trimming stripped 5 bases from V and 7 bases from J, with 12 bases between. As DNA, the CDR3 is TGTGCCAGCAGCCCTCCGATTGGGGAGCAGTACTTC. It yields the protein CASSPPIGEQYF.

The sample holds many counts of this clonotype. The V and J genes are TRBV7-6 and TRBJ2-1; the match to TRBD2 covers 9 bases. V trimming: 2 bases; J trimming: 7 bases; junction bases outside the gene matches: 12. CDR3 length equals 17 residues. The germline V gene has CDR1 SGHVS and CDR2 FNYEAQ. The CDR3 bases are TGTGCCAGCAGCTTACTTTTGACTAGCGGTACCTTTAATGAGCAGTTCTTC. As protein: CASSLLLTSGTFNEQFF.

This clonotype has only a few counts. The chain links TRBV19 to TRBJ1-1; TRBD1 matches at 11 bases. From germline, CDR1 is LNHDA and CDR2 SQIVND (reference sequence). V lost 10 bases to trimming and J lost 1 base; unmatched junction nucleotides: 11. The CDR3 extends over 16 amino acids. CDR3 DNA: TGTGCCACCGGACAGGGGGCGGGAAGTTGGAACACTGAAGCTTTCTTT. Its translation is CATGQGAGSWNTEAFF.

This clonotype was detected a few times. The chain joins TRBV7-2 to TRBJ2-7, with D tentatively TRBD2 (6 bases). CDR1 is SGHTA, CDR2 FQGNSA, per germline. The V and J ends lost 4 bases and 3 bases respectively, with 16 bases between them. The CDR3 contains 15 residues. CDR3 in amino acids: CASSSRASESYEQYF. In nucleotides, the CDR3 is TGTGCCAGCAGCTCGAGGGCTAGCGAAAGCTACGAGCAGTACTTC.